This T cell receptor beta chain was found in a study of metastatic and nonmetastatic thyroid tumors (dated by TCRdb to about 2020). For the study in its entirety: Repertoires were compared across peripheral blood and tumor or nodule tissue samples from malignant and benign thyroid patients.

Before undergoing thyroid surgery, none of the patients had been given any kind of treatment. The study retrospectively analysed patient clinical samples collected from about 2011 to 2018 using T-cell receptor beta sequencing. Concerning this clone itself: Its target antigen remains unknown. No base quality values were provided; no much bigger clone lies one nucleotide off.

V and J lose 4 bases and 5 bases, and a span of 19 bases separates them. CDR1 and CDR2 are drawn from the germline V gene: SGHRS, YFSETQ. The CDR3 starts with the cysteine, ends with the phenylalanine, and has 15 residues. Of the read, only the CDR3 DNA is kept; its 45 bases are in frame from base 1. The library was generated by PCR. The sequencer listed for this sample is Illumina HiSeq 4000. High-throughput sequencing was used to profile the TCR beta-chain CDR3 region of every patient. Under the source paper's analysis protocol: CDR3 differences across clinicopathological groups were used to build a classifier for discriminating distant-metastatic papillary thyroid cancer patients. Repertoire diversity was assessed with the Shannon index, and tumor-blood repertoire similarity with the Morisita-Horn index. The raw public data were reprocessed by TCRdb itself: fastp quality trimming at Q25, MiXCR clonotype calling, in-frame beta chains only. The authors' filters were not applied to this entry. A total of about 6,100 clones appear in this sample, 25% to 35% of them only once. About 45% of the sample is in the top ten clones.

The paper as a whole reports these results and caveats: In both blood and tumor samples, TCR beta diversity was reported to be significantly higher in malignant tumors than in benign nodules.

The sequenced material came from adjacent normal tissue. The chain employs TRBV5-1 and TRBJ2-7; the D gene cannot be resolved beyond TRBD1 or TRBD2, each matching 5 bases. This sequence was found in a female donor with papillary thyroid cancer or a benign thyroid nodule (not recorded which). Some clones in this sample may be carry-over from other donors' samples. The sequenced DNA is TGCGCCAGCAGCAGCCGACAGAGCAGAGGGGACGAGCAGTACTTC. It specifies CASSSRQSRGDEQYF. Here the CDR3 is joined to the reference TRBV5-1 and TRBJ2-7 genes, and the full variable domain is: KAGVTQTPRYLIKTRGQQVTLSCSPISGHRSVSWYQQTPGQGLQFLFEYFSETQRNKGNFPGRFSGRQFSNSRSEMNVSTLELGDSALYLCASSSRQSRGDEQYFGPGTRLTVT.